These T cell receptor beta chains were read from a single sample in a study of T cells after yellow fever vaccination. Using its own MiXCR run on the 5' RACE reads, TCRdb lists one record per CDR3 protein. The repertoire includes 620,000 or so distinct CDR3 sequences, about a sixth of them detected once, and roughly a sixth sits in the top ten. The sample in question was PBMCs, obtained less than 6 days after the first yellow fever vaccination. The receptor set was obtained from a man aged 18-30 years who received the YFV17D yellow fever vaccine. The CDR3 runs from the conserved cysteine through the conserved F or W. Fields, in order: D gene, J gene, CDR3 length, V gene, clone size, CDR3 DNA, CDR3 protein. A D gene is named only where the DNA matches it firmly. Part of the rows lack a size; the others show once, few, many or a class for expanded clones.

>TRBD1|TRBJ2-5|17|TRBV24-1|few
TGTGCCACCAGTGATTTGGAGTCGTCAGGGGGTAGAGAGACCCAGTACTTC
CATSDLESSGGRETQYF
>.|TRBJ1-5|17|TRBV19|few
TGTGCCAGTAGTATAATTGGGGGCAGGGCTAGCAATCAGCCCCAGCATTTT
CASSIIGGRASNQPQHF
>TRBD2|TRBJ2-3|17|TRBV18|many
TGTGCCAGCTCACCGCTAGCGGGGTCGACTAGCACAGATACGCAGTATTTT
CASSPLAGSTSTDTQYF
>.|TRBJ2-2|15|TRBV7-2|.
TGTGCCAGCAGTCAGGCGGGACAGCTCACCGGGGAGCTGTTTTTT
CASSQAGQLTGELFF
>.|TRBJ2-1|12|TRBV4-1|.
TGCGCCAGCAGCCCCTGGGGGAGTGAGCAGTTCTTC
CASSPWGSEQFF
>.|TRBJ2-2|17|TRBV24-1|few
TGTGCCACCAGTGATGCCCCAGGGTATTCGGGCCCCGGGGAGCTGTTTTTT
CATSDAPGYSGPGELFF
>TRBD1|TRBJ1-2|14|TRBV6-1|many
TGTGCCAGCACAACTCGGGACAGTAATTATGGCTACACCTTC
CASTTRDSNYGYTF
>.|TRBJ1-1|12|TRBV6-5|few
TGTGCCAGCAGGTCCGCTGGGTTGGAAGCTTTCTTT
CASRSAGLEAFF
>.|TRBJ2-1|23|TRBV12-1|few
TGTGCCAGCAGCTTTCCCGGGACTAGTGGCCCCGGTGCCTCCGACCACCACTACAATGAGCAGTTCTTC
CASSFPGTSGPGASDHHYNEQFF
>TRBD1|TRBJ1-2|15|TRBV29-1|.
TGCAGCGCTAACCCGACAGGGGGGAGTAACTATGGCTACACCTTC
CSANPTGGSNYGYTF
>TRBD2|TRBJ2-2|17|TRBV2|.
TGTGCCAGCAGCGCAACTAGCGGGGGGGCGAACACCGGGGAGCTGTTTTTT
CASSATSGGANTGELFF
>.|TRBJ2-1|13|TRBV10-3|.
TGTGCCATCAGTGTGGACGGCTACAATGAGCAGTTCTTC
CAISVDGYNEQFF
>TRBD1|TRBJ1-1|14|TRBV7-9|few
TGTGCCAGCAGTCAACAGGGGAGTAACACTGAAGCTTTCTTT
CASSQQGSNTEAFF
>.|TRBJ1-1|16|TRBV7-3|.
TGTGCCAGCAGCCTAAAGGGAAGGTACGGTGGCACTGAAGCTTTCTTT
CASSLKGRYGGTEAFF
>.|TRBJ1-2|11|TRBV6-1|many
TGTGCCAGCAGCCCCTTCTATGGCTACACCTTC
CASSPFYGYTF
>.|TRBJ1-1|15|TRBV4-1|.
TGCGCCAGCAGCCAATCGGAGTACACGAACACTGAAGCTTTCTTT
CASSQSEYTNTEAFF
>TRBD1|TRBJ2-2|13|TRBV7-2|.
TGTGCCACCACAGGGGGCCGGACCGGGGAGCTGTTTTTT
CATTGGRTGELFF
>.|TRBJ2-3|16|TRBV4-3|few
TGCGCCAGCAGCCAAGATGGGGGTCCGGTAGCAGATACGCAGTATTTT
CASSQDGGPVADTQYF
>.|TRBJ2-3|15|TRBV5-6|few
TGTGCCAGCAGCTTGGGGACTACGTTTGGAGATACGCAGTATTTT
CASSLGTTFGDTQYF
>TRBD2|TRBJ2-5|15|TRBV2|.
TGTGCCAGCAGTTTAGACCTAGCGGGGGAAGAGACCCAGTACTTC
CASSLDLAGEETQYF
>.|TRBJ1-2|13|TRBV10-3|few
TGTGCCATCACCGCGGGAGGGTTTGGAGGCTACACCTTC
CAITAGGFGGYTF
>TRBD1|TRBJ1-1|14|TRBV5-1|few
TGCGCCAGCAGCTACCAGACAGGGTACACTGAAGCTTTCTTT
CASSYQTGYTEAFF
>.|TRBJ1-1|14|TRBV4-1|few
TGCGCCAGCAAGATGGGGGTCGTGAACACTGAAGCTTTCTTT
CASKMGVVNTEAFF
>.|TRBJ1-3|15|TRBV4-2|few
TGTGCCAGCAGCCATCCGGGGGCGTCTGGAAACACCATATATTTT
CASSHPGASGNTIYF
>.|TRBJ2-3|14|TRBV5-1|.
TGCGCCAGCAGCTTTACTAGCCCTACAGATACGCAGTATTTT
CASSFTSPTDTQYF
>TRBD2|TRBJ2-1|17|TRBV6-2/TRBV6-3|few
TGTGCCAGCAGCCCTAGACTAGCGGGGGGGTTTCGCAATGAGCAGTTCTTC
CASSPRLAGGFRNEQFF
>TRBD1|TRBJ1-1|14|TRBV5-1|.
TGCGCCAGCAGCAGCCTACAGGGGGCTGTTGAAGCTTTCTTT
CASSSLQGAVEAFF
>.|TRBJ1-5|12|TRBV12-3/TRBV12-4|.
TGTGCCAGCAGTTTTTCCCCTCAGCCCCAGCATTTT
CASSFSPQPQHF
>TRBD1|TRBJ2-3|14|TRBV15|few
TGTGCCACCAAGAGGGACAGGTACACAGATACGCAGTATTTT
CATKRDRYTDTQYF
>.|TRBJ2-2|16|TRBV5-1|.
TGCGCCAGTAAACCCCAAGGGGGGGCGAACACCGGGGAGCTGTTTTTT
CASKPQGGANTGELFF
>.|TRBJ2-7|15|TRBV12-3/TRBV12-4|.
TGTGCCAGCAGTTTTCGCGGGGGCACCTCCTACGAGCAGTACTTC
CASSFRGGTSYEQYF
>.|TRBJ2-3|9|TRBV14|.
TGTGCCAGCAGCCACGGAAGGGGATTT
CASSHGRGF
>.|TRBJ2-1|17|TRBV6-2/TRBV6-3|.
TGTGCCAGCAGTACCCGCGGCGGGACAGCGAACTACAATGAGCAGTTCTTC
CASSTRGGTANYNEQFF
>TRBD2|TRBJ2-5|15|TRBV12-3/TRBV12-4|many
TGTGCCAGCAGGGAGGGACTAGCGGGGAGAGAGACCCAGTACTTC
CASREGLAGRETQYF
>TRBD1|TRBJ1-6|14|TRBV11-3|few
TGTGCCAGCAGCTTCGGACAGGGGGATTCACCCCTCCACTTT
CASSFGQGDSPLHF
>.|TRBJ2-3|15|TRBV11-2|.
TGTGCCAGCAGCTTAGATGCAAGAAACACAGATACGCAGTATTTT
CASSLDARNTDTQYF
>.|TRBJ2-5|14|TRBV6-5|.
TGTGCCAGCAGTTACTCAACTAGCCAAGAGACCCAGTACTTC
CASSYSTSQETQYF
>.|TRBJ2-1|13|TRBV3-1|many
TGTGCCAGCAGCCAAGGGACGGGGATGGAGCAGTTCTTC
CASSQGTGMEQFF
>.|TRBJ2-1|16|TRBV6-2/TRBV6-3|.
TGTGCCAGCAGTTACTCGATTCGGAGCTCCTACAATGAGCAGTTCTTC
CASSYSIRSSYNEQFF
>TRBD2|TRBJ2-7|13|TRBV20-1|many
TGCAGTGCTGGACTAGCGGGGGGCTACGAGCAGTACTTC
CSAGLAGGYEQYF
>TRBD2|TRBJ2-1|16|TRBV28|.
TGTGCCAGCAGGCCACCACTAGCGGGGCCCTACAATGAGCAGTTCTTC
CASRPPLAGPYNEQFF
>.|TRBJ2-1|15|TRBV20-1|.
TGCAGTGCCCCGAACCTGGGGTCGGGCTACAATGAGCAGTTCTTC
CSAPNLGSGYNEQFF
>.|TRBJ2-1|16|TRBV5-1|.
TGCGCCAGCAGCCATAGGGCCAGTCGAGGGGTGGATGAGCAGTTCTTC
CASSHRASRGVDEQFF
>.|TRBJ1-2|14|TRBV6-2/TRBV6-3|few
TGTGCCAGCAGTCGTATTGGGGAGCACTATGGCTACACCTTC
CASSRIGEHYGYTF
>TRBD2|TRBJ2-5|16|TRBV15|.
TGTGCCACCAGCAGATTGACTAGCGGGCCGGAAGAGACCCAGTACTTC
CATSRLTSGPEETQYF